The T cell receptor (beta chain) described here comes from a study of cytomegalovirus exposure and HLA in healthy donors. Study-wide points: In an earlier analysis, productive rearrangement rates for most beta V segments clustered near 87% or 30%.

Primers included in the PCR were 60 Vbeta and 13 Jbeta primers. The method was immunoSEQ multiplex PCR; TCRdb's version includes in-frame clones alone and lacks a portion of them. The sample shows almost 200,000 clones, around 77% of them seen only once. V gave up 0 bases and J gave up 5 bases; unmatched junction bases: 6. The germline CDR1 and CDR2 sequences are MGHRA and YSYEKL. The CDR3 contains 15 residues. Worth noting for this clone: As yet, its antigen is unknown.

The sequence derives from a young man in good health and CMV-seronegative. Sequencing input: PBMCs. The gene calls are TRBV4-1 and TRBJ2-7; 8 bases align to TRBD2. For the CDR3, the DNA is TGCGCCAGCAGCCAAGAATGGCGGGAGGCGGACGAGCAGTACTTC. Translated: CASSQEWREADEQYF.